What follows is one T cell receptor beta chain and its context. This sample is part of a study of T cell changes during pregnancy in multiple sclerosis. Only in-frame clones appear in the TCRdb table, and some are missing; sequencing was by immunoSEQ multiplex PCR. This table holds approximately 41,000 clones, around 89% found once. Germline values: CDR1 SGHDT, CDR2 YYEEEE. The CDR3 contains 14 residues. The junction had 7 bases not matched to a gene; V was cut back by 8 bases and J by 2 bases. This TCR came from a female donor with multiple sclerosis, enrolled in a pregnancy study. V is TRBV5-6 and J is TRBJ2-3; 8 positions match TRBD1. Sample: CD4+ T cells from peripheral blood mononuclear cells, taken in the second trimester of pregnancy. CDR3 bases: TGTGCCAGTTCGGACAGGGCGATCACAGATACGCAGTATTTT. Protein product: CASSDRAITDTQYF.